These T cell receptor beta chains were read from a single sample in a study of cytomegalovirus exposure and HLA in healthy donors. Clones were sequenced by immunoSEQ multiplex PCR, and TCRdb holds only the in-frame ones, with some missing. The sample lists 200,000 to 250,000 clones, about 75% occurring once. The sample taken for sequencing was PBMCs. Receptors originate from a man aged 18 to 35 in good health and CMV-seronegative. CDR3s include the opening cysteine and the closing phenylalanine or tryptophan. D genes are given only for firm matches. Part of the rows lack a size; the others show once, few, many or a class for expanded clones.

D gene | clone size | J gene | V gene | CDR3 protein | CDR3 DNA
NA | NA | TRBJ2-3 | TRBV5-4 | CASSLATHTQYF | TGTGCCAGCAGCTTGGCCACTCATACGCAGTATTTT
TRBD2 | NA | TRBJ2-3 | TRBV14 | CASRPGLPTDTQYF | TGTGCCAGCAGGCCGGGACTACCCACAGATACGCAGTATTTT
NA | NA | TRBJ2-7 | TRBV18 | CASSGLGGSEQYF | TGTGCCAGCTCAGGGCTAGGGGGATCCGAGCAGTACTTC
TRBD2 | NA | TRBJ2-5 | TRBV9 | CASSEAGDPQETQYF | TGTGCCAGCAGCGAGGCGGGGGACCCACAAGAGACCCAGTACTTC
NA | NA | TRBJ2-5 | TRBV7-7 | CASSSETEQETQYF | TGTGCTAGCAGCTCCGAAACAGAACAAGAGACCCAGTACTTC
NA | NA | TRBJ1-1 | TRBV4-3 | CASSQDIADLELGEAFF | TGCGCCAGCAGCCAAGATATAGCGGATCTCGAACTTGGTGAAGCTTTCTTT
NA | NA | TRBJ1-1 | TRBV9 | CASSVVPNTEAFF | TGTGCCAGCAGCGTAGTCCCAAACACTGAAGCTTTCTTT
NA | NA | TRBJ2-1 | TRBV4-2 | CASSPEQLEQFF | TGTGCCAGCAGCCCCGAACAGCTTGAGCAGTTCTTC
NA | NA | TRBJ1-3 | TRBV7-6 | CASSQARGLPGNTIYF | TGTGCCAGCAGCCAAGCTCGAGGACTCCCAGGAAACACCATATATTTT
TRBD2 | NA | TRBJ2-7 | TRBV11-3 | CASSSLTSVDYEQYF | TGTGCCAGCAGCTCTTTGACTAGCGTCGACTACGAGCAGTACTTC
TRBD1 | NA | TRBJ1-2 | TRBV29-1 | CSVSGTGGGNYGYTF | TGCAGCGTTTCCGGGACAGGTGGAGGGAACTATGGCTACACCTTC
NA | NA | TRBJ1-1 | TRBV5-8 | CASSWPGQNTEAFF | TGTGCCAGCAGCTGGCCAGGACAGAACACTGAAGCTTTCTTT
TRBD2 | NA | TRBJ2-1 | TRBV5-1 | CASSNQLAEVNNEQFF | TGCGCCAGCAGCAATCAACTAGCGGAGGTTAACAATGAGCAGTTCTTC
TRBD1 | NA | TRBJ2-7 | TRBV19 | CASSFIPGQGPDEQYF | TGTGCCAGTAGTTTCATACCGGGACAGGGTCCCGACGAGCAGTACTTC
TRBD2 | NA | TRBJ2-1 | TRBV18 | CASSGGLAVNNEQFF | TGTGCCAGCTCAGGGGGACTAGCGGTTAACAATGAGCAGTTCTTC
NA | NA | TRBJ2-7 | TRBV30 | CAWTRGGSSYEQYF | TGTGCCTGGACTAGAGGAGGGAGTTCGTACGAGCAGTACTTC
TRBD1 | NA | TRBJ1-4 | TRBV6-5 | CASSSTGLSTNEKLFF | TGTGCCAGCAGTTCGACAGGGTTGAGTACTAATGAAAAACTGTTTTTT
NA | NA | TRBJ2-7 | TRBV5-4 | CASSFGGSYEQYF | TGTGCCAGCAGCTTTGGCGGATCCTACGAGCAGTACTTC
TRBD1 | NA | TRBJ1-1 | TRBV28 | CASSWDRGWVVAFF | TGTGCCAGCAGTTGGGACAGGGGATGGGTTGTGGCTTTCTTT
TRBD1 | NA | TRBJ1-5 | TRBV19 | CATAGTGGGQPQHF | TGTGCCACAGCCGGGACAGGGGGCGGTCAGCCCCAGCATTTT
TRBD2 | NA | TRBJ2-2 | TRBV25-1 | CASATVAGVTGELFF | TGTGCCAGCGCCACGGTAGCGGGGGTCACCGGGGAGCTGTTTTTT
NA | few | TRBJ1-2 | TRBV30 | CAWSVARGLGYTF | TGTGCCTGGAGCGTAGCCCGGGGTCTTGGCTACACCTTC
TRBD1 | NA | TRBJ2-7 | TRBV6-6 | CASSYRQGSTSYEQYF | TGTGCCAGCAGCTACCGACAGGGGTCCACCTCCTACGAGCAGTACTTC
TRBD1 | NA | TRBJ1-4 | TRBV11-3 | CASSLAGGNEKLFF | TGTGCCAGCAGCTTAGCAGGGGGAAATGAAAAACTGTTTTTT
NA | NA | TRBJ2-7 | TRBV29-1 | CSVGNTSYEQYF | TGCAGCGTTGGTAACACGTCCTACGAGCAGTACTTC
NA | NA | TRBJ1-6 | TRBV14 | CASSPSGDSPLHF | TGTGCCAGCAGCCCCTCGGGGGATTCACCCCTCCACTTT
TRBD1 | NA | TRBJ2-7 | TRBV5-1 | CASSPATGGYFVSYEQYF | TGCGCCAGCAGCCCGGCAACAGGGGGTTACTTCGTTTCCTACGAGCAGTACTTC
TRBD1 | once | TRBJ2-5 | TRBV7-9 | CASSSGQGIQETQYF | TGTGCCAGCAGCTCGGGACAGGGGATCCAAGAGACCCAGTACTTC
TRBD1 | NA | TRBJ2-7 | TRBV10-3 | CAISPRDRAGEQYF | TGTGCCATCAGCCCGAGGGACAGGGCGGGCGAGCAGTACTTC
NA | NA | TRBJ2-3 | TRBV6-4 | CASSPGVNTDTQYF | TGTGCCAGCAGTCCAGGGGTCAACACAGATACGCAGTATTTT
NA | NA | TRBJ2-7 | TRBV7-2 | CASSPNSYEQYF | TGTGCCAGCAGCCCCAACTCCTACGAGCAGTACTTC
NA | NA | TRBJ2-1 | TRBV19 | CASTPGRNNEQFF | TGTGCCAGTACCCCGGGAAGGAACAATGAGCAGTTCTTC
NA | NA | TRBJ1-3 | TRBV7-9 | CASSLEPNLYF | TGTGCCAGCAGCTTAGAACCTAACCTATATTTT
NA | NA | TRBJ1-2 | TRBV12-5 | CASGLNRAVHGYTF | TGTGCTAGTGGTTTGAACAGGGCGGTGCATGGCTACACCTTC
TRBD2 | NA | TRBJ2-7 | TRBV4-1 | CASSQGLRTSDSYEQYF | TGCGCCAGCAGCCAGGGCCTGAGGACTAGCGATTCGTACGAGCAGTACTTC
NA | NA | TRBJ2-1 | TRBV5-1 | CASSGHLGLEQFF | TGCGCCAGCAGCGGCCACTTGGGCCTAGAGCAGTTCTTC